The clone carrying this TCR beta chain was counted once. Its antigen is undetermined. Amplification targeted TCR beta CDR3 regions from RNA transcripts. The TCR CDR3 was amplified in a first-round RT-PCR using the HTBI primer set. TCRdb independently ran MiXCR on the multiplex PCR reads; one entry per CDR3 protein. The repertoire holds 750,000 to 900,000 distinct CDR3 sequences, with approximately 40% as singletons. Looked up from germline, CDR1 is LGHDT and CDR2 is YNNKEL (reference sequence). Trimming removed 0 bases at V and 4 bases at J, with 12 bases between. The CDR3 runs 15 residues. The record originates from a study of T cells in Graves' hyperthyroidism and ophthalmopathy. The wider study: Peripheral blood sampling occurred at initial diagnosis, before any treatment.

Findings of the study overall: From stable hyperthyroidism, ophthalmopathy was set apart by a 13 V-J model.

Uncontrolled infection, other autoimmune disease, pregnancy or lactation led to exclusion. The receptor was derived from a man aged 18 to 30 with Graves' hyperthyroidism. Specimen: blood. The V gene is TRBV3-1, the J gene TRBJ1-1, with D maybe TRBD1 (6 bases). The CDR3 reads CASSQEFEGGTEAFF. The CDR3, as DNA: TGTGCCAGCAGCCAAGAGTTTGAAGGGGGCACTGAAGCTTTCTTT.